A single sample is the source of the 10 T cell receptor beta chains below, sequenced in a study of blood T cell repertoires in COVID-19. Sequencing used immunoSEQ multiplex PCR; TCRdb keeps in-frame clones, though not all of them. The sample holds tens of thousands of clones, roughly nine tenths seen once. Input material: peripheral blood. The source of these receptors is a human donor in a cohort sampled during active COVID-19.

The chain joins TRBV18 to TRBJ1-1, with D unresolved. Trimming removed 1 base from V and 0 bases from J, with 15 bases in between. The CDR3 spans 17 residues. Germline V CDR1 and CDR2: KGHSH, LQKENI. The CDR3 is CASSPRLEGLMNTEAFF. The DNA for the CDR3 is TGTGCCAGCTCACCACGACTCGAGGGCCTCATGAACACTGAAGCTTTCTTT.

The chain couples TRBV2 to TRBJ2-3, with D uncertain. The length of the CDR3 is 14 residues. Germline loops: CDR1 SNHLY, CDR2 FYNNEI. V shed 5 bases and J shed 8 bases, with 17 bases lying between them. The CDR3 loop reads CASSPGPALGTQYF. The CDR3, as DNA: TGTGCCAGCAGTCCGGGTCCAGCCCTTGGTACGCAGTATTTT.

The chain has TRBV9 and TRBJ1-3; no clear D. There are 14 residues in the CDR3. V was clipped by 3 bases and J by 4 bases, with 11 bases between them. The V gene's germline CDR1 is SGDLS and CDR2 YYNGEE. In nucleotides, the CDR3 is TGTGCCAGCAGCGCGTCCCTATCGGGAAACACCATATATTTT. Encoded protein: CASSASLSGNTIYF.

The chain joins TRBV2 to TRBJ2-3, with D possibly being TRBD2 (7 bases). This CDR3 is built from 12 residues. V was cut by 6 bases and J by 8 bases, with 12 bases left in between. Germline V gene data show CDR1 as SNHLY and CDR2 as FYNNEI. Written as DNA, the CDR3 is TGTGCCAGCAGCGGGGGGCCTGGTACGCAGTATTTT. It encodes CASSGGPGTQYF.

With respect to this clone: Germline is not matched at one junction end, which may reflect a read error. The chain employs TRBV7-8 and TRBJ2-5; D is uncertain. Germline CDR1 and CDR2: SGHVS and FQNEAQ. This CDR3 has 11 residues. This CDR3 reads CASSLGPGRDF. The CDR3 bases are TGTGCCAGCAGCTTAGGCCCTGGTCGGGACTTC.

Remarks on this clone: Other DNA sequences in this specimen translate into the identical CDR3. V usage is TRBV5-6 and J usage is TRBJ1-2; D might be TRBD1 (5 bases). The CDR3 extends over 13 amino acids. V was shortened by 1 base and J by 6 bases, with 10 bases between the two germline ends. Germline assignment: CDR1 SGHDT and CDR2 YYEEEE. CDR3 sequence: CASSLPEGDGYTF. DNA of the CDR3: TGTGCCAGCAGCTTGCCCGAAGGGGATGGCTACACCTTC.

V is TRBV27 and J is TRBJ2-2, with 9 bases fitting TRBD2. The V gene's germline CDR1 is MNHEY and CDR2 SMNVEV (reference sequence). The length of the CDR3 is 16 residues. Germline trimming cut 1 base from V and 5 bases from J; bases unmatched to any gene: 5. The CDR3 is CASSLYSGSRTGELFF. The DNA of the CDR3 is TGTGCCAGCAGTTTATATAGCGGGAGTCGGACCGGGGAGCTGTTTTTT.

The chain recombines TRBV27 with TRBJ2-2; 7 bases agree with TRBD2. In germline, CDR1 is MNHEY, CDR2 SMNVEV (reference sequence). V shed 3 bases and J 7 bases; nucleotides not matched to a gene: 5. The CDR3 consists of 14 residues. The CDR3 reads CASSFAGAHGELFF. The CDR3 DNA sequence: TGTGCCAGCAGTTTTGCGGGAGCCCACGGGGAGCTGTTTTTT.

This chain uses TRBV19 with TRBJ1-1; D ambiguous. The CDR3 is 15 amino acids. Germline V gives CDR1 LNHDA, CDR2 SQIVND (reference sequence). Trimming stripped 3 bases from V and 1 base from J, with 12 bases between. CDR3: CASSIRGAENTEAFF. CDR3 in DNA: TGTGCCAGTAGTATTCGAGGTGCAGAGAACACTGAAGCTTTCTTT.

The chain carries TRBV10-3 and TRBJ1-5, with D unclear. The CDR3 is 11 residues long. Looked up from germline, CDR1 is ENHRY and CDR2 is SYGVKD. Trimming took 6 bases from V and 4 from J, leaving 4 bases between them. For the CDR3, the DNA is TGTGCCATCAGGACAAATCAGCCCCAGCATTTT. Translating it yields CAIRTNQPQHF.